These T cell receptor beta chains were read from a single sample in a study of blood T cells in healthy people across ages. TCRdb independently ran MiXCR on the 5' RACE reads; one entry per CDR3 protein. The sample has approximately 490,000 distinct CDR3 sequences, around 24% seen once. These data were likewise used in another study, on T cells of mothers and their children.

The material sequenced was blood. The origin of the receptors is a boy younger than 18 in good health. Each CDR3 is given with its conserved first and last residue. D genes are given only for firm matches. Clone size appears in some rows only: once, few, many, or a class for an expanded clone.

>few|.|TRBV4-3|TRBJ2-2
CASSQVGYKYTGELFF
TGCGCCAGCAGCCAAGTTGGCTACAAATACACCGGGGAGCTGTTTTTT
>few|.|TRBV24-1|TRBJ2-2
CATSDWDTGEPFF
TGTGCCACCAGTGATTGGGACACCGGGGAGCCGTTTTTT
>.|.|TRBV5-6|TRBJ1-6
CASSGISIDSPLHF
TGTGCCAGCAGTGGGATTTCTATTGATTCACCCCTCCACTTT
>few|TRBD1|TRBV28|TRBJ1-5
CASRAQGESNQPQHF
TGTGCCAGCAGGGCACAGGGGGAAAGCAATCAGCCCCAGCATTTT
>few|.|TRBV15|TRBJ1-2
CATSRDHQQSTNYGYTF
TGTGCCACCAGCAGAGATCATCAGCAGAGTACTAACTATGGCTACACCTTC
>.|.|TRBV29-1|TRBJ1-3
CSVAGLNGNTIYF
TGCAGCGTGGCGGGACTCAATGGAAACACCATATATTTT
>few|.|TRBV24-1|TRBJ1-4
CATPGRKGEKLFF
TGTGCCACCCCCGGGCGGAAGGGAGAAAAACTGTTTTTT
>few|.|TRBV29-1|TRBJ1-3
CSVVGGVTGNTIYF
TGCAGCGTTGTAGGGGGAGTGACTGGAAACACCATATATTTT
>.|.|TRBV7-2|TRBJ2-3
CASSLIFGKHPGVRSDTQYF
TGTGCCAGCAGCTTAATTTTTGGCAAACACCCGGGCGTTCGGTCGGATACGCAGTATTTT
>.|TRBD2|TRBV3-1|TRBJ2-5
CASSQGRLAGGSETQYF
TGTGCCAGCAGCCAAGGTCGACTAGCGGGGGGTTCAGAGACCCAGTACTTC
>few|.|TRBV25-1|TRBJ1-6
CASRPAENSPLHF
TGTGCCAGCAGGCCGGCGGAAAATTCACCCCTCCACTTT
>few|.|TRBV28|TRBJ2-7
CASLGGLATEQYF
TGTGCCAGTCTCGGGGGGCTTGCAACCGAGCAGTACTTC
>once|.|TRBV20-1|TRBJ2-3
CSARGLGHTDTQYF
TGCAGTGCTAGAGGACTAGGTCACACAGATACGCAGTATTTT
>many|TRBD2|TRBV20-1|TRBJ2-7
CSASSGSEQYF
TGCAGTGCTAGTAGCGGGAGCGAGCAGTACTTC
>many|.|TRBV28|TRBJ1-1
CASSSGHPNTEAFF
TGTGCCAGCAGTTCAGGACACCCGAACACTGAAGCTTTCTTT
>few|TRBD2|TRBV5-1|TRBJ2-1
CASSLVGGAVEQFF
TGCGCCAGCAGCTTGGTCGGGGGGGCCGTTGAGCAGTTCTTC
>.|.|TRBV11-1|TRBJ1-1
CASSFPENTEAFF
TGTGCCAGCAGCTTCCCGGAGAACACTGAAGCTTTCTTT
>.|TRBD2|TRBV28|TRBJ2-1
CASSGPGLAAEQFF
TGTGCCAGCAGTGGGCCGGGACTAGCAGCAGAGCAGTTCTTC
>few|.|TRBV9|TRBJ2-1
CASSVAGSGVYNEQFF
TGTGCCAGCAGCGTAGCTGGGAGCGGTGTGTACAATGAGCAGTTCTTC
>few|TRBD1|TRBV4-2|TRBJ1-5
CASSLRGDRVVSNQPQHF
TGTGCCAGCAGCCTACGGGGGGACAGGGTCGTGAGCAATCAGCCCCAGCATTTT
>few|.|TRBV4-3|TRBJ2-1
CASSQDEPKSSYNEQSF
TGCGCCAGCAGCCAAGATGAGCCGAAAAGCTCCTACAATGAGCAGTCCTTC
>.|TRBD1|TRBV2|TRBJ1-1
CTSEGGQGNTEAFF
TGTACCAGCGAAGGAGGACAGGGGAACACTGAAGCTTTCTTT
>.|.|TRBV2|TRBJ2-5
CTSSLSGGYEETQYF
TGTACCAGCAGCCTCTCGGGCGGATATGAAGAGACCCAGTACTTC
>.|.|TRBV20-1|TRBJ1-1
CSARGPSGNTEAFF
TGCAGTGCTAGAGGCCCCTCCGGGAACACTGAAGCTTTCTTT
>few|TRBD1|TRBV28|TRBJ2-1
CASSSTTTGDNEQFF
TGTGCCAGCAGTTCGACTACGACAGGGGACAATGAGCAGTTCTTC
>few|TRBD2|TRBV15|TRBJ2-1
CATSIGGRASEQFF
TGTGCCACCTCGATTGGCGGGAGGGCGAGTGAGCAGTTCTTC
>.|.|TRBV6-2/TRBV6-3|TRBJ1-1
CATNGPGNTEAFF
TGTGCCACCAACGGACCGGGGAACACTGAAGCTTTCTTT
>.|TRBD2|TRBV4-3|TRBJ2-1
CASSPGLAGGLIEQFF
TGCGCCAGCAGCCCGGGACTAGCGGGGGGGCTAATTGAGCAGTTCTTC
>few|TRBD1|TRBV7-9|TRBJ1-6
CASNTGAAYNSPLHF
TGTGCCAGCAACACAGGGGCGGCCTATAATTCACCCCTCCACTTT
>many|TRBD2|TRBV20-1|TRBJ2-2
CSAPLAANTGELFF
TGCAGTGCCCCTCTAGCGGCGAACACCGGGGAGCTGTTTTTT
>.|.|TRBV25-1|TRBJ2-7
CATPRPGSGEQYF
TGTGCCACACCCCGACCAGGGTCTGGCGAGCAGTACTTC
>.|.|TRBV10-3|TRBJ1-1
CAIRSRDGTEAFF
TGTGCCATCAGAAGCCGGGACGGCACTGAAGCTTTCTTT
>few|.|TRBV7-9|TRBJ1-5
CASSLGAGQPQHF
TGTGCCAGCAGCTTGGGTGCCGGTCAGCCCCAGCATTTT
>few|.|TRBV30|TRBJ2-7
CAWSISGYSYEQYF
TGTGCCTGGAGTATTAGCGGTTACTCCTACGAGCAGTACTTC
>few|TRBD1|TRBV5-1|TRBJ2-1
CASSRPGQDNEQFF
TGCGCCAGCAGCCGTCCGGGACAGGACAATGAGCAGTTCTTC
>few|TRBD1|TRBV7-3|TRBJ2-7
CASSSGTGGHEQCF
TGTGCCAGCAGCTCCGGGACAGGGGGTCACGAGCAGTGCTTC
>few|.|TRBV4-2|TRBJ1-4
CASSQDTGRPNEKLFF
TGTGCCAGCAGCCAAGATACGGGGAGGCCTAATGAAAAACTGTTTTTT
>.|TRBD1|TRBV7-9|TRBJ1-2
CASSFPETGDGYTF
TGTGCCAGCAGCTTTCCCGAGACAGGGGATGGCTACACCTTC
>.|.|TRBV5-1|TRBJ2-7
CASSLEGQAADEQYF
TGCGCCAGCAGCTTGGAGGGCCAGGCGGCTGACGAGCAGTACTTC
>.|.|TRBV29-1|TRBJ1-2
CSVPRTVASYGYTF
TGCAGCGTTCCCCGGACGGTAGCTAGCTATGGCTACACCTTC